This T cell receptor (beta chain) was identified during a study of cytomegalovirus exposure and HLA in healthy donors. This PCR relied on a set of 60 Vbeta primers and 13 Jbeta primers. Produced via immunoSEQ multiplex PCR; TCRdb's table is partial and in-frame only. The sample includes about 160,000 clones, around 80% of them seen just once. CDR1 is PRHDT and CDR2 is FYEKMQ in the germline V gene (reference sequence). The CDR3 contains 11 residues. Deletions cut 0 bases from V and 15 bases from J, with 9 bases between. The specimen sequenced was PBMCs. The chain couples TRBV13 to TRBJ2-1, with D perhaps matching TRBD2 (6 bases). This sequence was found in a man in his forties in good health and CMV-seronegative. For the CDR3, the DNA is TGTGCCAGCAGCTTAGGGCGGGGACTGTTCTTC. Translated, it gives CASSLGRGLFF. The full variable domain, its missing parts supplied by reference TRBV13 and TRBJ2-1, is AAGVIQSPRHLIKEKRETATLKCYPIPRHDTVYWYQQGPGQDPQFLISFYEKMQSDKGSIPDRFSAQQFSDYHSELNMSSLELGDSALYFCASSLGRGLFFGPGTRLTVL.